The TCR beta chain under discussion was sequenced for a study of T cell responses to AZD1222 COVID-19 vaccine. Repertoires were generated with immunoSEQ multiplex PCR, while TCRdb's copy carries only in-frame clones and drops some. The sample includes about 30,000 clones, about 93% seen only once; the top ten take roughly 7.3%. Notes on the study in general: No day 14 peak samples; only post-peak repertoires were characterized.

This clone was seen a handful of times. Antigen specificity is unknown. Germline V gene lookup returns CDR1 DFQATT and CDR2 SNEGSKA (reference sequence). The CDR3 runs to 11 residues. Trimming removed 1 base at V and 4 bases at J, with 5 bases between. The V call is TRBV20-1, the J call TRBJ2-7; no firm D call. The specimen comprised peripheral blood, sampled on day 0 of AZD1222 vaccination. The sequence was collected from an adult in good health. The CDR3 is CSARVDYEQYF. The CDR3 nucleotides are TGCAGTGCTAGAGTGGATTACGAGCAGTACTTC.